This record concerns one TCR beta chain sequence. This clonotype was seen at least ten times. Its cognate antigen has yet to be identified. Base qualities were left out, and no much larger clone turns up one base away. The data are from a study of T cells in Graves' hyperthyroidism and ophthalmopathy (dated by TCRdb to the late 2010s). Regarding the study in general: TCR V-J signatures able to tell the groups apart were searched for in a discovery cohort of approximately 95 patients, of whom around 43 had Graves' ophthalmopathy and about 55 had stable Graves' hyperthyroidism. Prospective prediction of ophthalmopathy was tested in an independent validation cohort of some 19 hyperthyroidism patients and some 17 patients who later progressed to ophthalmopathy. The roughly 100 discovery patients were randomly divided into training and test sets at a 7:3 ratio. Thyroid tissue and blood T-cell repertoires from about six Graves' hyperthyroidism patients were also compared in the study. Once sampling was done, hyperthyroidism patients were given methimazole at a starting dose of 30 mg daily, whereas ophthalmopathy patients were given high-dose intravenous methylprednisolone. The paper describes TCR Vbeta CDR3 sequencing of more than 120 peripheral blood samples, made up of 40 to 45 ophthalmopathy patients, 70 to 75 hyperthyroidism patients and about 17 progressor patients. The full study reports these points: Sample size was not statistically predetermined, and blinding of investigators to group allocation was not performed. Most expanded thyroid clonotypes (frequency above 0.001) were also detected in blood, suggesting blood repertoires may reflect thyroid immune responses. During validation, the model predicted progression to ophthalmopathy a median of around 6 months ahead of onset, with more than 55% sensitivity and under 85% specificity. A 13 V-J signature model separated ophthalmopathy from stable hyperthyroidism, with 87.88% sensitivity and roughly 84% specificity in cross-validation and 80%/75% in testing.

Stable Graves' hyperthyroidism was defined as the absence of progression to ophthalmopathy over 18 months of follow-up. Hyperthyroidism patients were newly diagnosed, had a disease duration of under 2 months, and were aged 18 to 65 years. Exclusion was applied to patients with uncontrolled infections, other autoimmune diseases, pregnancy or lactation. Diagnoses relied on clinical symptoms, serum thyroxine and TRAb, thyroid ultrasound and orbital computed tomography. Trizol reagent was used to extract total RNA, and RNA quality was then checked on an Agilent 2100 Bioanalyzer. Taken from the germline V gene, the CDR1 and CDR2 loops are MGHRA and YSYEKL. The cysteine opens and the phenylalanine closes a CDR3 of 15 amino acids. Only CDR3 DNA is held: 45 bases, read in frame from base 1. At the junction V is shortened by 4 bases and J by 6 bases, with 19 bases in between. Amplification of TCR beta CDR3 regions was carried out from RNA transcripts. For the first round of RT-PCR on the TCR CDR3, the HTBI primer set was used together with the Qiagen OneStep RT-PCR kit. Libraries were constructed in a second round of multiplex PCR, after which size selection and purification were carried out. Paired-end sequencing of the libraries was performed with 100 bp reads on an Illumina HiSeq2000. The paper's processing steps were these. SOAPnuke was used to process the raw data, removing reads that contained adapters or uncalled bases, had a mean Phred below 15, or lacked an exact match to the constant primer or identifier. COPE v1.2.5 was used to merge the high-quality paired reads, and each unique nucleotide sequence was defined as a clonotype. Clonotypes were aligned to IMGT TRBV, TRBD and TRBJ reference segments using MiTCR v1.1. Only V-J combinations with frequency above 0.0001, covering 99% to 99.2% of repertoires, were analysed. A TCS score was defined as the ratio between F50 (clonal expansion) and ExV (chaos), using BLOSUM62-based TCRdist between CDR3 peptides within each V-J. Welch's t-statistics and random forest reduced around 510 V-J features to 13, which were used in a naive Bayes classifier (R e1071). Thyroid-blood repertoire similarity was quantified with the Morisita-Horn index. TCRdb trimmed the raw reads at Q25, called clones with MiXCR and kept productive beta chains. CDR3 protein sequences are deduplicated, and each keeps its most common genes and DNA. It is TCRdb's table, rather than the study itself, that gives the V and J calls and clone size. A total of 610,000 or so distinct CDR3 sequences appear in this sample, more than 45% of them only once. In total, the top ten clones hold approximately 7.5% of the sample.

The chain couples TRBV4-1 to TRBJ2-7; a tentative D call is TRBD1 (6 bases match). The source of this sequence is a woman between 18 and 29 years old with Graves' hyperthyroidism. Sequenced: peripheral blood or thyroid tissue (not recorded which). The bases are TGCGCCAGCAGCCTCCTACTGGGGGCTCCCTCCGAGCAGTACTTC. Translated, this gives CASSLLLGAPSEQYF.